The clone carrying this T cell receptor (beta chain) turned up a few times. Germline V gives CDR1 SGHRS, CDR2 YFSETQ. This CDR3 spans 14 amino acids. V lost 4 bases and J lost 4; bases outside the gene matches: 7. One entry per CDR3 protein results from TCRdb running MiXCR on the RT-PCR reads. The sample has 500,000 to 550,000 distinct CDR3 sequences; under 8.5% are singletons. The data were obtained in a study of response to subunit inactivated influenza vaccine. The starting material was PBMCs from blood, obtained about 23 months after vaccination. The V and J genes are TRBV5-1 and TRBJ1-1; 7 bases line up with TRBD1. This TCR was recovered from a man between 50 and 69 years old who received an inactivated influenza vaccine. The CDR3 sequence: CASSIRQGRTEAFF. The CDR3 DNA reads as TGCGCCAGCAGCATACGACAGGGCCGCACTGAAGCTTTCTTT.